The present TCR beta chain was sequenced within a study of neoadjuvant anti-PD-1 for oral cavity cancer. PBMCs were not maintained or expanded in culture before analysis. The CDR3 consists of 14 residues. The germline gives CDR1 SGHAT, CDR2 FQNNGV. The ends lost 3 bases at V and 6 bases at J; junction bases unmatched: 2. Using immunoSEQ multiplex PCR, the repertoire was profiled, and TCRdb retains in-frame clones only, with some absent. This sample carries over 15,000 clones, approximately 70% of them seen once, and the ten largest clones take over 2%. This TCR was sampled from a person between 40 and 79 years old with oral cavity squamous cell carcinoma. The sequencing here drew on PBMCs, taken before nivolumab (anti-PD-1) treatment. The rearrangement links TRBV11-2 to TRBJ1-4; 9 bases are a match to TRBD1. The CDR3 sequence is CASSFGQGYEKLFF. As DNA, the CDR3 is TGTGCCAGCAGCTTTGGACAGGGGTATGAAAAACTGTTTTTT.